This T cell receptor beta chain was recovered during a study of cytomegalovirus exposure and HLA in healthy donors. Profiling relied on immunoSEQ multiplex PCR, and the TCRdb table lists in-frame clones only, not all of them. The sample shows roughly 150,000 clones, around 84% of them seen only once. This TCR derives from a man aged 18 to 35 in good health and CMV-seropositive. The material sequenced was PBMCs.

CDR3 nucleotide sequence: TGTGCCAGCAGTTACTCGAGGGACAGGGATGAAAAACTGTTTTTT. Its protein product is CASSYSRDRDEKLFF. This rearrangement joins TRBV6-5 to TRBJ1-4; 9 bases align to TRBD1. Germline V lookup: CDR1 MNHEY, CDR2 SVGAGI. Trimming at V came to 0 bases and at J to 6 bases, leaving 2 bases not matched to a gene. The CDR3 is made up of 15 amino acids.